These 15 T cell receptor beta chains originate from one sample sequenced in a study of blood T cell repertoires in COVID-19. Sequencing was performed with immunoSEQ multiplex PCR; in TCRdb, only in-frame clones are kept and a portion is missing. The table has 350,000 to 450,000 clones, 85% to 90% seen once. The sequenced sample was peripheral blood. These receptors all come from a human donor in a cohort sampled during active COVID-19.

CDR3 in amino acids: CATTRQGYQPQHF. The DNA of the CDR3 is TGTGCCACCACAAGACAGGGGTATCAGCCCCAGCATTTT. This rearrangement joins TRBV6-5 to TRBJ1-5; TRBD1 agrees at 8 bases. With 10 bases clipped from V and 5 bases from J, the junction kept 7 bases outside the gene matches. Germline lookup yields CDR1 MNHEY and CDR2 SVGAGI. This CDR3 contains 13 residues.

The V call is TRBV6-5, the J call TRBJ1-3, with 9 bases aligning to TRBD1. J lost 4 bases, V lost 4 bases, and 8 bases had no gene match. The length of the CDR3 is 16 residues. CDR1 MNHEY and CDR2 SVGAGI come from the germline V gene. Here the CDR3 reads CASSSGTGFTGNTIYF. In nucleotides, the CDR3 is TGTGCCAGCAGTTCCGGGACAGGGTTCACCGGAAACACCATATATTTT.

The chain carries TRBV11-2 and TRBJ2-7, with D hard to call. Germline CDR1 reads SGHAT; CDR2 reads FQNNGV. The CDR3 spans 15 residues. Between the trimmed V and J ends, which lost 0 bases and 3 bases, there was a span of 12 bases. In nucleotides, the CDR3 is TGTGCCAGCAGCTTAGAGGCAGGTTTGGTCTACGAGCAGTACTTC. It specifies CASSLEAGLVYEQYF.

This rearrangement joins TRBV3-1 (or the pseudogene TRBV3-2) to TRBJ1-1, with D possibly matching TRBD1 (6 bases). The CDR3 spans 16 residues. Trimming shortened V by 3 bases and J by 0 bases, and 14 bases separated the two germline ends. The V gene's germline CDR1 is LGHDT and CDR2 YNNKEL (reference sequence). CDR3 amino acids: CASSQTGGYMNTEAFF. The CDR3 nucleotides are TGTGCCAGCAGCCAGACAGGTGGTTACATGAACACTGAAGCTTTCTTT.

The CDR3 spells CASSRTGMGNTEAFF. CDR3 sequence (DNA): TGTGCCAGCAGTCGGACAGGGATGGGGAACACTGAAGCTTTCTTT. The chain is built from TRBV6-6 and TRBJ1-1, with 8 bases fitting TRBD1. Trimming at V came to 5 bases and at J to 1 base, leaving 6 bases not matched to a gene. The germline V gene encodes CDR1 MNHNY and CDR2 SVGAGI (reference sequence). The CDR3 extends over 15 amino acids.

The CDR3 loop is CASTLPRDRGQEALAGGTDTQYF. CDR3 DNA: TGTGCCAGCACCCTTCCCCGGGACAGGGGACAAGAAGCTCTAGCGGGGGGCACAGATACGCAGTATTTT. The genes are TRBV4-2 and TRBJ2-3; D possibly uses TRBD1 or TRBD2 (10 bases each). V gave up 7 bases and J gave up 1 base, with 39 bases separating them. CDR1 and CDR2 (germline): LGHNA, YNFKEQ. CDR3 length equals 23 residues.

The V call is TRBV6-4, the J call TRBJ2-1; the match to TRBD2 covers 14 bases. CDR3 length equals 16 residues. Unmatched junction bases numbered 2, after V lost 0 bases and J lost 7 bases. Germline values: CDR1 MRHNA, CDR2 SNTAGT. DNA for the CDR3: TGTGCCAGCAGTGACTCGACTAGCGGGGGGGCTAATGAGCAGTTCTTC. Translation: CASSDSTSGGANEQFF.

The rearrangement uses TRBV6-6 and TRBJ1-1; 8 positions match TRBD1. The length of the CDR3 is 13 residues. CDR1 is MNHNY and CDR2 is SVGAGI in the germline V gene (reference sequence). The ends lost 5 bases at V and 4 bases at J; junction bases unmatched: 3. The CDR3 loop reads CASSTGTGTEAFF. In DNA form, the CDR3 reads TGTGCCAGCAGTACAGGGACAGGCACTGAAGCTTTCTTT.

The rearrangement uses TRBV6-1 and TRBJ2-7, with D possibly matching TRBD1 (6 bases). Trimming cost V 3 bases and J 3 bases, with 9 bases left between them. The germline CDR1 and CDR2 sequences are MNHNS and SASEGT. This CDR3 is 13 amino acids long. DNA of the CDR3: TGTGCCAGCAGTGATCTAGGGGGCTACGAGCAGTACTTC. Residues: CASSDLGGYEQYF.

The chain carries TRBV3-1 (or the pseudogene TRBV3-2) and TRBJ2-1; no reliable D call. Trimming left V 6 bases short and J 4 bases short, with 10 bases between. Germline loops: CDR1 LGHDT, CDR2 YNNKEL (reference sequence). This CDR3 has 13 residues. CDR3 sequence (DNA): TGTGCCAGCAGTCCTACAGCTTACAATGAGCAGTTCTTC. Protein: CASSPTAYNEQFF.

The chain couples TRBV6-4 to TRBJ2-1, with 10 bases aligning to TRBD2. The CDR3 spans 17 residues. V shed 4 bases and J 1 base; nucleotides not matched to a gene: 7. CDR1 MRHNA and CDR2 SNTAGT come from the germline V gene. This chain's CDR3 is CASSVPPLAGSYNEQFF. For the CDR3, the DNA is TGTGCCAGCAGTGTCCCCCCACTAGCGGGGTCCTACAATGAGCAGTTCTTC.

This clone was detected a few times. This chain uses TRBV19 with TRBJ2-5; no firm D call. The CDR3 spans 14 residues. Germline values: CDR1 LNHDA, CDR2 SQIVND (reference sequence). Trimming pared 3 bases from V and 1 base from J, leaving 9 bases between. DNA for the CDR3: TGTGCCAGTAGTATTCGATCGGGCCAAGAGACCCAGTACTTC. Translation gives CASSIRSGQETQYF. Together with reference TRBV19 and TRBJ2-5, the CDR3 gives the full variable domain: DGGITQSPKYLFRKEGQNVTLSCEQNLNHDAMYWYRQDPGQGLRLIYYSQIVNDFQKGDIAEGYSVSREKKESFPLTVTSAQKNPTAFYLCASSIRSGQETQYFGPGTRLLVL.

The CDR3 DNA reads as TGTGCCAGCAGTGAAAATCCTAGCGGGAGGGCCGGGGAGCTGTTTTTT. This encodes CASSENPSGRAGELFF. This chain connects TRBV6-1 to TRBJ2-2, with 12 bases matching TRBD2. This CDR3 contains 16 residues. The ends lost 2 bases at V and 6 bases at J; junction bases unmatched: 4. CDR1 is MNHNS, CDR2 SASEGT, per germline.

The CDR3 DNA is TGTGCCAGCTCACCAGGGACAGGGGCTCTCCTAAGCTATGGCTACACCTTC. Amino acid sequence: CASSPGTGALLSYGYTF. The rearrangement joins TRBV18 to TRBJ1-2; 10 bases fit TRBD1. The J segment lost 4 bases and the V segment lost 2 bases, leaving 10 bases of the junction unmatched. This CDR3 contains 17 residues. Germline assignment: CDR1 KGHSH and CDR2 LQKENI.

This chain connects TRBV20-1 to TRBJ1-1, with D perhaps matching TRBD1 (6 bases). Trimming stripped 3 bases from V and 4 bases from J, with 18 bases between. Germline V CDR1 and CDR2: DFQATT, SNEGSKA (reference sequence). This CDR3 region has 15 residues. The CDR3 DNA reads as TGCAGTGCTAGTGAGTACAGAAGGGGGATCACTGAAGCTTTCTTT. Translation: CSASEYRRGITEAFF.